One sample yielded the 30 T cell receptor beta chains listed below, sequenced in a study of post-analysis software for immune sequencing data. The study, taken as a whole, reports: Relative to controls, patients had about 5 TRBV segments at higher frequency, with TRBV5-6, TRBV5-1 and TRBV20-1 among these.

Sequencing libraries made from TCR beta cDNA carried unique molecular identifiers. Each CDR3 protein is one row after TCRdb ran MiXCR on the PCR reads. The sample includes 600,000 to 750,000 distinct CDR3 sequences, 59% of them seen just once. These receptors have no identified antigens. The sample consisted of blood. Receptors originate from a girl aged 2-15 years with multiple sclerosis.

The count of this clonotype is one. This chain uses TRBV15 with TRBJ1-1, with 9 positions matching TRBD1. The germline CDR1 and CDR2 sequences are LNHNV and YYDKDF (reference sequence). V was clipped by 5 bases and J by 2 bases; unmatched bases: 3. There are 14 residues in the CDR3. The CDR3: CATSYTGGNTEAFF. CDR3 coding DNA: TGTGCCACCAGCTACACAGGGGGCAACACTGAAGCTTTCTTT.

The CDR3: CASSLIGLAPGELFF. In DNA, the CDR3 is TGTGCCAGCAGCCTCATAGGACTAGCACCCGGGGAGCTGTTTTTT. This rearrangement joins TRBV7-2 to TRBJ2-2; 8 bases are shared with TRBD2. Germline lookup yields CDR1 SGHTA and CDR2 FQGNSA. This CDR3 spans 15 amino acids. The trim removed 5 bases at V and 6 bases at J, leaving 8 bases unmatched.

The chain employs TRBV29-1 and TRBJ1-4, with TRBD1 matching 7 bases. V shed 7 bases, J shed 3 bases, and the junction held 5 bases outside the gene matches. CDR1 SQVTM and CDR2 ANQGSEA come from the germline V gene. This CDR3 region has 13 residues. This CDR3 reads CSAGTAPNEKLFF. For the CDR3, the DNA is TGCAGCGCGGGGACAGCACCTAATGAAAAACTGTTTTTT.

This sequence joins TRBV7-2 and TRBJ1-1; 8 bases match TRBD1. This CDR3 comprises 14 residues. From germline, CDR1 is SGHTA and CDR2 FQGNSA. V was clipped by 4 bases and J by 7 bases; unmatched bases: 8. The CDR3 DNA reads as TGTGCCAGCAGCTACGGACAGGGTCTTTTTGAAGCTTTCTTT. Protein product: CASSYGQGLFEAFF.

The V and J genes are TRBV5-1 and TRBJ1-1, with D unresolved. CDR3 length: 15 amino acids. Germline CDR1 SGHRS, CDR2 YFSETQ. The V and J ends lost 4 bases and 5 bases respectively, with 18 bases between them. The CDR3, as DNA: TGCGCCAGCAGCCCGGACGGCTGGGCTGGTACTGAAGCTTTCTTT. Protein: CASSPDGWAGTEAFF.

This clonotype came up a few times. The rearrangement links TRBV6-2 or TRBV6-3 to TRBJ2-6; D is unresolved. The V gene lost 4 bases and the J gene lost 0 bases, with 7 bases spanning the gap. CDR1 and CDR2 from the germline V gene are MNHEY and SVGEGT. This CDR3 is 15 amino acids long. This CDR3 is CASSSHSSGANVLTF. CDR3 coding DNA: TGTGCCAGCAGTTCCCATAGCTCTGGGGCCAACGTCCTGACTTTC.

This clonotype was detected once. The V call is TRBV7-2, the J call TRBJ2-7; 7 bases align to TRBD2. Germline V gene lookup returns CDR1 SGHTA and CDR2 FQGNSA. V lost 5 bases to trimming and J lost 1 base; unmatched junction nucleotides: 2. This CDR3 is 13 amino acids long. CDR3 nucleotide sequence: TGTGCCAGCAGCATGGGAGGGTCCTACGAGCAGTACTTC. It specifies CASSMGGSYEQYF.

This rearrangement joins TRBV5-5 to TRBJ2-5; TRBD1 matches at 8 bases. CDR3 length: 15 residues. Germline CDR1 and CDR2: SGHKS and YYEKEE (reference sequence). V shed 7 bases, J shed 0 bases, and the junction held 8 bases outside the gene matches. CDR3 sequence: CASGGQGINQETQYF. The CDR3 DNA reads as TGTGCCAGCGGCGGACAGGGAATTAACCAAGAGACCCAGTACTTC. Full variable domain (remainder filled in from reference TRBV5-5 and TRBJ2-5): DAGVTQSPTHLIKTRGQQVTLRCSPISGHKSVSWYQQVLGQGPQFIFQYYEKEERGRGNFPDRFSARQFPNYSSELNVNALLLGDSALYLCASGGQGINQETQYFGPGTRLLVL.

As concerns this clonotype: One junction end does not reproduce the germline sequence, and a read error may be involved. V and J are TRBV12-3 or TRBV12-4 and TRBJ2-1, with a weak D call TRBD2 (5 bases). There are 15 residues in the CDR3. As DNA, the CDR3 is TGTGCCGGCAGTTTACATCTAACGAATGGAGGTGAGCAGTTCTTC. Amino acids: CAGSLHLTNGGEQFF.

V and J are TRBV6-1 and TRBJ2-7, with 11 bases lining up with TRBD1. The DNA end is more similar to TRBJ2-5, so the J call may be wrong. Per germline, CDR1 MNHNS and CDR2 SASEGT. This CDR3 comprises 17 residues. In DNA form, the CDR3 reads TGTGCCAGCAGTAGAGACCCCGGGACAGGGGGGGAAGAGACCCAGTACTTC. It encodes CASSRDPGTGGEETQYF.

This sequence joins TRBV7-2 and TRBJ1-1; 7 bases fit TRBD1. The V segment lost 5 bases and the J segment 4 bases; nucleotides outside the gene matches: 13. Looked up from germline, CDR1 is SGHTA and CDR2 is FQGNSA. The CDR3 consists of 16 residues. As DNA, the CDR3 is TGTGCCAGCAGCCCTGAGGGGACAGTAGGCAGCACTGAAGCTTTCTTT. Its protein product is CASSPEGTVGSTEAFF.

CDR3: CATSTGTGSTEQFF. The CDR3 bases are TGTGCCACCAGCACCGGGACAGGGAGTACGGAGCAGTTCTTC. The chain carries TRBV15 and TRBJ2-1, with TRBD1 matching 9 bases. After removal of 4 bases from V and 10 bases from J, the junction contained 8 bases not matched to a gene. Germline CDR1 reads LNHNV; CDR2 reads YYDKDF (reference sequence). The CDR3 totals 14 residues.

The V call is TRBV2, the J call TRBJ2-7, with D possibly TRBD2 on 6 matching bases. From germline, CDR1 is SNHLY and CDR2 FYNNEI. This CDR3 is 14 amino acids long. V was shortened by 9 bases and J by 3 bases, with 18 bases between the two germline ends. In DNA form, the CDR3 reads TGTGCCAGTGTCCCACGGGACTCTAACTACGAGCAGTACTTC. Residues: CASVPRDSNYEQYF.

The chain is built from TRBV7-2 and TRBJ2-3; no definite D call. V was cut by 0 bases and J by 6 bases, with 16 bases left in between. CDR3 length equals 16 residues. The V gene's germline CDR1 is SGHTA and CDR2 FQGNSA. DNA for the CDR3: TGTGCCAGCAGCTTAGCGAATGCGGACGGCAGGGATACGCAGTATTTT. This codes for CASSLANADGRDTQYF.

This CDR3 reads CASSSSGDNSPLHF. CDR3 in DNA: TGTGCCAGCAGTTCCTCAGGCGATAATTCACCCCTCCACTTT. V is TRBV7-9 and J is TRBJ1-6; D remains unclear. The CDR3 totals 14 residues. Germline loops: CDR1 SEHNR, CDR2 FQNEAQ (reference sequence). The V gene lost 6 bases and the J gene lost 5 bases, with 11 bases spanning the gap.

J is TRBJ2-5 and V is TRBV7-2; 10 bases fit TRBD2. The germline V gene has CDR1 SGHTA and CDR2 FQGNSA. This CDR3 has 14 amino acids. The V gene end was trimmed by 5 bases and the J gene end by 3 bases; junction bases not matched to a gene: 3. The CDR3 is CASSRGLAEETQYF. The DNA for the CDR3 is TGTGCCAGCAGCCGCGGACTAGCGGAAGAGACCCAGTACTTC.

V usage is TRBV12-3 or TRBV12-4 and J usage is TRBJ2-5; 12 positions match TRBD2. The J segment lost 4 bases and the V segment lost 4 bases, leaving 7 bases of the junction unmatched. The CDR3 covers 16 residues. This CDR3 is CASSSLAGGPGETQYF. CDR3 nucleotides: TGTGCCAGCAGTTCCCTAGCGGGGGGGCCGGGAGAGACCCAGTACTTC.

This clonotype was counted only a few times. V and J are TRBV20-1 and TRBJ2-7, with 8 bases matching TRBD2. This CDR3 is 15 amino acids long. Germline V gene data show CDR1 as DFQATT and CDR2 as SNEGSKA (reference sequence). V shed 7 bases, J shed 0 bases, and the junction held 11 bases outside the gene matches. The CDR3 nucleotides read TGCAGTGGAGTTCCTAGCGGGTGGAACTCCTACGAGCAGTACTTC. Translating it yields CSGVPSGWNSYEQYF.

The CDR3 reads CASSFRGLAGTDTQYF. CDR3 coding DNA: TGTGCCAGCAGCTTTAGGGGACTAGCGGGGACAGATACGCAGTATTTT. The chain recombines TRBV7-8 with TRBJ2-3; TRBD2 matches 13 bases. Unmatched junction bases numbered 3, after V lost 3 bases and J lost 3 bases. CDR1 and CDR2 from the germline V gene are SGHVS and FQNEAQ. The CDR3 totals 16 residues.

V and J are TRBV6-1 and TRBJ2-5, with 7 bases that match TRBD1. The CDR3 totals 15 residues. CDR1 MNHNS and CDR2 SASEGT come from the germline V gene. With V trimmed by 7 bases and J by 2 bases, 10 bases remained unmatched. Here the CDR3 DNA reads TGTGCCAGCAACATAGGGACAGCGCAACAAGAGACCCAGTACTTC. It codes for CASNIGTAQQETQYF.

The rearrangement links TRBV20-1 to TRBJ2-7; 9 bases are shared with TRBD2. J was trimmed by 0 bases and V by 3 bases; bases with no gene match: 15. The germline V gene encodes CDR1 DFQATT and CDR2 SNEGSKA (reference sequence). CDR3 length: 18 residues. The CDR3 sequence: CSASGAIISGRSSYEQYF. The CDR3 DNA sequence: TGCAGTGCTAGTGGTGCAATTATAAGCGGGAGGTCCTCCTACGAGCAGTACTTC.

This chain joins TRBV5-1 and TRBJ2-4, with D possibly being TRBD1 (5 bases). The J call may be faulty, since TRBJ2-7 better matches the DNA end. The CDR3 is 13 amino acids. CDR1 SGHRS and CDR2 YFSETQ come from the germline V gene. This CDR3 reads CASSWAQGYEQYF. The DNA of the CDR3 is TGCGCCAGCAGCTGGGCTCAGGGCTACGAGCAGTACTTC.

The genes are TRBV7-6 and TRBJ2-5; D may match TRBD1 or TRBD2 (5 bases each). CDR1 and CDR2 from the germline V gene are SGHVS and FNYEAQ. The CDR3 has 17 residues. Trimming took 1 base from V and 2 from J, leaving 17 bases between them. For the CDR3, the DNA is TGTGCCAGCAGCTTAGTGGGGGTTCGGCGGAGACAAGAGACCCAGTACTTC. Its protein product is CASSLVGVRRRQETQYF.

The rearrangement links TRBV7-8 to TRBJ2-3; D is tentatively TRBD1 or TRBD2 (6 bases each). The CDR3 is 11 amino acids. Per the germline V gene, CDR1 is SGHVS and CDR2 is FQNEAQ. CDR3 residues: CVSGATDTQYF. The CDR3 DNA sequence: TGTGTGTCGGGGGCCACAGATACGCAGTATTTT. The variable domain in full, completed from reference TRBV7-8 and TRBJ2-3, reads GAGVSQSPRYKVAKRGQDVALRCDPISGHVSLFWYQQALGQGPEFLTYFQNEAQLDKSGLPSDRFFAERPEGSVSTLKIQRTQQEDSAVYLCVSGATDTQYFGPGTRLTVL.

This clonotype has only a few counts. The chain links TRBV5-1 to TRBJ2-1, with D possibly TRBD2 on 6 matching bases. V lost 7 bases and J 8 bases, leaving 16 bases between the germline ends. Germline-derived CDR1 and CDR2 are SGHRS and YFSETQ. The CDR3 runs 13 residues. The CDR3 is CASGDVTSYEQFF. The CDR3, as DNA: TGCGCCAGCGGAGATGTGACTAGTTATGAGCAGTTCTTC.

J is TRBJ2-7 and V is TRBV7-9, with TRBD1 matching over 7 bases. Losses at the gene ends were 4 bases for V and 1 base for J; bases not matched to a gene: 19. This CDR3 spans 19 amino acids. The germline V gene has CDR1 SEHNR and CDR2 FQNEAQ (reference sequence). The CDR3 protein is CASSSYGTEYDLNSYEQYF. Here the CDR3 DNA reads TGTGCCAGCAGCTCTTACGGGACAGAGTATGATCTCAATTCCTACGAGCAGTACTTC. Based on the CDR3 plus reference TRBV7-9 and TRBJ2-7, the full variable domain is DTGVSQNPRHKITKRGQNVTFRCDPISEHNRLYWYRQTLGQGPEFLTYFQNEAQLEKSRLLSDRFSAERPKGSFSTLEIQRTEQGDSAMYLCASSSYGTEYDLNSYEQYFGPGTRLTVT.

This clonotype turned up a few times. The chain links TRBV20-1 to TRBJ2-5, with 8 bases matching TRBD1. The CDR3 is 14 residues long. The trim removed 1 base at V and 5 bases at J, leaving 6 bases unmatched. Germline CDR1 is DFQATT and CDR2 is SNEGSKA (reference sequence). CDR3 nucleotide sequence: TGCAGTGCTAGAGTGCGACAGGGGTATGAGACCCAGTACTTC. Protein: CSARVRQGYETQYF.

The CDR3 loop is CASSLSEAEGYTF. CDR3 DNA: TGTGCCAGCAGCTTAAGCGAGGCGGAGGGCTACACCTTC. The chain carries TRBV7-9 and TRBJ1-2; D is unresolved. V lost 2 bases and J 8 bases, leaving 12 bases between the germline ends. The CDR3 sequence is 13 residues long. Germline values: CDR1 SEHNR, CDR2 FQNEAQ (reference sequence).

The chain links TRBV10-2 to TRBJ1-4; 12 bases agree with TRBD1. Trimming cost V 2 bases and J 7 bases; bases outside gene matches: 8. CDR3 length: 17 residues. CDR1 is WSHSY, CDR2 SAAADI, per germline. The CDR3 nucleotides read TGCGCCAGCAGTGAGGGGACAGGGGGCCATCTCGGTGAAAAACTGTTTTTT. Translated: CASSEGTGGHLGEKLFF.

This rearrangement joins TRBV7-2 to TRBJ2-1, with a possible D match to TRBD2 (5 bases). V lost 6 bases, J lost 3 bases, and 12 bases lay in between. The CDR3 covers 14 residues. Germline V lookup: CDR1 SGHTA, CDR2 FQGNSA. CDR3 DNA sequence: TGTGCCAGCAGACCCGGCGGGTACTACAATGAGCAGTTCTTC. Translation gives CASRPGGYYNEQFF.